This TCR beta chain appears in the sequencing data of a study of T cells in localized non-small cell lung cancer. General study points: Uninvolved adjacent lung had more T cell clonality than any other tissue, topping tumor.

V was clipped by 6 bases and J by 5 bases, with 16 bases between them. Germline CDR1 and CDR2: MNHNS and SASEGT. The CDR3 length is 15 residues. As regards this clone: What it recognizes is unknown.

Method: immunoSEQ multiplex PCR; TCRdb's copy keeps in-frame clones and lacks some. The sample includes about 40,000 clones, about 86% seen only once; the top ten take 6.5% to 8%. The J gene is TRBJ2-2, the V gene TRBV6-1, with D perhaps given as TRBD1 or TRBD2 (5 bases each). This receptor was obtained from a male donor older than 55 with stage II lung adenocarcinoma. This specimen was peripheral blood mononuclear cells, taken before any cancer treatment. This CDR3 is CASSRDPRGTGELFF. The CDR3 DNA reads TGTGCCAGCAGCCGGGACCCCCGGGGAACCGGGGAGCTGTTTTTT.